This TCR beta chain originates from a study of early T cells in non-severe SARS-CoV-2 infection. TCRdb re-called the 5' RACE reads through MiXCR, storing one row per CDR3 protein. The sample holds about 30,000 distinct CDR3 sequences; around 7% are singletons and the top ten take 30% to 45%. This CDR3 has 13 amino acids. The V and J ends lost 5 bases and 4 bases respectively, with 11 bases between them. CDR1 and CDR2 from the germline V gene are DFQATT and SNEGSKA (reference sequence). Study results and limitations: VDJdb matching, biased toward anti-spike CD8 responses, missed private and CD4 specificities.

This clonotype was counted ten times or more. What it recognizes is unknown. This TCR derives from an adult who was a healthcare worker with PCR-confirmed SARS-CoV-2 infection or an uninfected control (not recorded which). The specimen was whole blood. This rearrangement joins TRBV20-1 to TRBJ1-4, with a possible D match to TRBD1 (6 bases). This CDR3 reads CSAVTGRNEKLFF. CDR3 DNA: TGCAGTGCTGTGACAGGCCGTAATGAAAAACTGTTTTTT.